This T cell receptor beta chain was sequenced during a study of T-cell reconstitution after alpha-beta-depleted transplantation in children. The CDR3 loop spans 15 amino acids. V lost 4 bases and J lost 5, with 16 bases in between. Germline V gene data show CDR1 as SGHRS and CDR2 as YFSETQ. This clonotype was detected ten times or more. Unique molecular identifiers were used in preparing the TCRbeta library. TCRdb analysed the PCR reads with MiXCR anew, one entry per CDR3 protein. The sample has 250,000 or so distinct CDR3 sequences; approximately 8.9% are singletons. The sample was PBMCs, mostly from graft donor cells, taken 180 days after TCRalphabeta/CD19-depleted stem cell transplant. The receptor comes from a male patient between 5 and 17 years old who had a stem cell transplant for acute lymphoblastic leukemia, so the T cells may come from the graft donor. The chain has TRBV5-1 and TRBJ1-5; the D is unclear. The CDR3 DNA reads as TGCGCCAGCAGCCCTCTGGGTGACCGCGATCAGCCCCAGCATTTT. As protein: CASSPLGDRDQPQHF.